Presented here are 2 T cell receptor beta chains from one specimen sequenced in a study of lymphopenia after photon versus proton radiotherapy (dated by TCRdb to between 2019 and 2020). The method was the immunoSEQ multiplex PCR assay. TCRdb limited this immuneACCESS table to in-frame rearrangements with V and J called. A share of clones is missing; checked studies link under half to unresolved V genes, and the rest is unexplained. This sample gives about 65,000 clones in total; more than 75% of them show up just once. The ten largest clonotypes hold about 10% of the sample. Sequenced here: peripheral blood, sampled from a patient treated with proton-based radiotherapy. The receptors come from a man older than 75 with esophageal cancer.

This clone was counted once. The CDR3 loop is CASSFSPETEAFF. For the CDR3, the DNA is TGTGCCAGCAGCTTTTCCCCGGAGACTGAAGCTTTCTTT. The V call is TRBV7-3, the J call TRBJ1-1; no clear D. The ends were cut back, 3 bases at V and 5 bases at J, with 10 bases in the middle. Per germline, CDR1 SGHTA and CDR2 FQGTGA. The CDR3 is made up of 13 amino acids.

A few counts support this clone. The chain is built from TRBV5-1 and TRBJ1-2; 7 positions agree with TRBD1. The CDR3 loop spans 14 amino acids. The V segment lost 4 bases and the J segment 8 bases; nucleotides outside the gene matches: 11. Germline CDR1 SGHRS, CDR2 YFSETQ. The CDR3 DNA reads as TGCGCCAGCAGCCCCGGAGGGGGCTTTGGGGGCTACACCTTC. Protein: CASSPGGGFGGYTF.